This T cell receptor beta chain was recorded in a study of cytomegalovirus exposure and HLA in healthy donors. Study summary: Unique TCR beta sequences numbering approximately 120 million came from around 180 million T cells in an earlier analysis. Findings and limits, study-wide: Some TCR beta chains (more than 150 of them) were listed as cytomegalovirus-associated. Among immune exposure information, only CMV serostatus was available.

This clone was found a few times. Its antigen is unknown. Germline CDR1 and CDR2: MDHEN and SYDVKM. V was clipped by 6 bases and J by 7 bases, with 16 bases between them. This CDR3 contains 14 residues. The donors comprised healthy bone marrow donors. PCR was performed using 60 Vbeta and 13 Jbeta primers. TCRdb keeps only in-frame clones here, not all; method: immunoSEQ multiplex PCR. Of approximately 150,000 clones in the sample, approximately 80% were seen once. The sequenced material came from PBMCs. This rearrangement joins TRBV28 to TRBJ2-4, with D hard to call. This clonotype was obtained from a woman in her 40s in good health and CMV-seropositive. In nucleotides, the CDR3 is TGTGCCAGCAGGAAAAGAACCCCTCGGAACATTCAGTACTTC. It encodes CASRKRTPRNIQYF.